The sequence of this T cell receptor (beta chain) was determined in a study of beta chain features in type 1 diabetes (dated by TCRdb to the late 2010s). Concerning the study at large: Mean age, gender distribution, total cell number and subset yield were not different between patients and healthy donors. A total of roughly 100 million sorted cells were examined across all samples, and the number of cells per subset was strongly correlated with RNA yield. The study compared TCRB repertoires of sorted circulating CD4+ T cell subsets between recently diagnosed type 1 diabetes patients and matched healthy donors. Regulatory and stem cell-like memory subsets were obtained from only 8 patients and about eight healthy donors, while naive and central memory subsets were obtained from all 30 or so donors.

Each donor gave one peripheral blood draw, approximately 0.11 L on average, collected into heparinised tubes. Naive, central memory, regulatory and stem cell-like memory CD4+ T cells were sorted on a BD FACSAria II using a panel including CD45RO, CCR7, CD25, CD127, CD95 and CD27. A purity above 95% was achieved for all sorted populations. PBMCs were separated immediately by Lymphoprep density gradient centrifugation and were stained directly, without being cultured. So that batch effects would be minimized, each experiment stained and sorted samples in pairs, pairing one healthy donor with one patient. Summary of the overall study and its limitations: HLA sub-analyses involved small numbers of individuals, so any influence of HLA type on TCRB rearrangement remained unresolved. Naive, central memory and regulatory TCRB repertoires appeared to be more similar among patients than among healthy donors. Fewer insertions and more nucleotide deletions at VDJ recombination sites were observed in patients with type 1 diabetes, implying thymic rearrangement abnormalities. Type 1 diabetes patients showed a moderate but significant shortening of TCRB CDR3 length in all four CD4+ subsets. Because cDNA was sequenced instead of genomic DNA, activated cells with high expression could be over-represented, although the groups did not differ in activation or CD3 levels. PCR may preferentially amplify shorter templates, but because patient and control samples were amplified and corrected together, any resulting skew would affect both groups equally.

This clone was detected only a few times. The antigen it binds to is not known. Within one base of it there is no much larger clone, and no base qualities were kept. The entire isolated RNA was reverse transcribed using the High Capacity cDNA Reverse Transcription Kit, and thus expressed TCRB transcripts were sequenced. Naive, central memory and regulatory T cell samples underwent deep immunoSEQ sequencing, averaging about 3.57 million total reads per sample. Sorted cells were lysed in RLT buffer, and RNA was extracted using DNase-treated RNeasy Micro or Mini kits according to cell number. To prevent cross-contamination, each cell subset was processed individually, whereas patient and healthy donor samples were processed jointly. The immunoSEQ multiplex PCR was used to amplify TCRB sequences from cDNA, generating 87-bp fragments that spanned the CDR3 region. The amplicons were sequenced using the Illumina HiSeq platform. The study's own analysis went as follows. PCR bias was computationally corrected using synthetic template baselines, reads within Hamming distance 2 were collapsed, and singletons that could not be merged were discarded. Reads were aligned to IMGT to assign V, D and J genes, CDR3 length, and insertions or deletions at six rearrangement sites. Within each subset, clonotype counts were normalized to sorted cell number, after which true diversity and Gini coefficients were computed with the tcR R package. The overlap coefficient, calculated on TCRB nucleotide sequences, was used to quantify repertoire sharing. Out-of-frame TCRB sequences from naive cells were analyzed as a proxy for the pre-selection repertoire. TCRdb took over this immuneACCESS table, retaining in-frame rearrangements with V and J assigned. Such tables are incomplete; in checked studies, under half of the missing clones stem from an unresolved V gene, and the remainder is unexplained. The V and J calls and clone size were taken over from that table, and D and trimming were inferred from the DNA. The table for this sample lists about 370,000 clones; approximately 16% of them were counted only once. About 0.019% of the sample goes to the ten largest clones.

Trimming accounts for 4 bases at V and 6 bases at J, while the number of junction bases matched to no gene is 9. The CDR3 sequence holds 13 residues, the cysteine and phenylalanine included. The DNA shown is the 39-base CDR3, in frame from base 1. For CDR1 and CDR2, the germline V gene lists SQVTM and ANQGSEA. Sample: naive CD4+ T cells from blood. The cell subset or site label corresponds to: true naive CD4+ T cells. This TCR derives from a woman between 18 and 29 years old in good health. The sequence is built from TRBV29-1 and TRBJ2-7, and 7 bases in between align with TRBD1. In nucleotides, the sequence is TGCAGCGTTGCCCCGACAGGGTCCGGCGAGCAGTACTTC. Its amino acids are CSVAPTGSGEQYF.